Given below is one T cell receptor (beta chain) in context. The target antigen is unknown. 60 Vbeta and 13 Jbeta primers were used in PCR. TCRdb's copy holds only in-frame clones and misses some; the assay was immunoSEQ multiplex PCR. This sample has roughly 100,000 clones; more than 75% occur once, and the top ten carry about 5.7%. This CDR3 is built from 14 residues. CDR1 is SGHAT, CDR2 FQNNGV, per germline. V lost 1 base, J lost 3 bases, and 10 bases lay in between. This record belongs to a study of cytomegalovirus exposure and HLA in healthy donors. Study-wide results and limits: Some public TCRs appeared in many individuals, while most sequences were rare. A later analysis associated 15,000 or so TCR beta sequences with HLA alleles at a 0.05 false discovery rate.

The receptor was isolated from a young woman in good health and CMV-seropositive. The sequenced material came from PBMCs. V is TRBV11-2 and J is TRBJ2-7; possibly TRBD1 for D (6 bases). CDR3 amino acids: CASSLATGNYEQYF. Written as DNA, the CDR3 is TGTGCCAGCAGCTTAGCTACAGGGAACTACGAGCAGTACTTC.